This T cell receptor (beta chain) was retrieved from a study of cytomegalovirus exposure and HLA in healthy donors. Repertoires were generated with immunoSEQ multiplex PCR, while TCRdb's copy carries only in-frame clones and drops some. The sample carries 150,000 or so clones, roughly 87% recorded once. The CDR3 runs to 13 residues. V lost 6 bases and J 4 bases, leaving 13 bases between the germline ends. Germline CDR1 and CDR2: SNHLY and FYNNEI. Turning to this clone: Its target is unknown.

Overall study results and limits: Subsequent analysis revealed that first-cohort TCR clusters tended to co-occur in the 120 or so validation repertoires.

This clonotype originated in a woman younger than 35 in good health and CMV-seronegative. Sequencing was carried out using PBMCs. The genes are TRBV2 and TRBJ2-7; tentatively, D is TRBD1 (5 bases). DNA of the CDR3: TGTGCCAGCAGCCCCCCCAACAGGTACGAGCAGTACTTC. Protein sequence: CASSPPNRYEQYF.